The 29 T cell receptor beta chains reported below all come from one sample, sequenced in a study of T cell repertoires in cytomegalovirus infection (dated by TCRdb to about 2019). What these receptors recognize is not known. The sample was run on an Illumina HiSeq 1500. TCRdb ran its own pipeline on the public reads, namely fastp trimming at Q25 and MiXCR clone calling, and kept in-frame beta chains. Each CDR3 protein gets just one entry, which takes the most common genes and DNA from the rows behind it. This sample lists a few hundred thousand distinct CDR3 sequences; 40% were detected once. The ten largest clones add up to 48% of the sample. The sample's treatment or condition, from its label and the paper: in vitro stimulation with specific CMV peptide epitopes to enrich CMV-specific T cells. Here the sequenced sample was cultured PBMCs, taken from culture after CMV antigen stimulation. These receptors were taken from a human donor in good health (CMV status not recorded). Some clones in this sample may be carry-over from other donors' samples.

This chain links TRBV19 with TRBJ2-7; TRBD2 matches at 7 bases. In germline, CDR1 is LNHDA, CDR2 SQIVND (reference sequence). The V segment lost 3 bases and the J segment 2 bases; nucleotides outside the gene matches: 10. The CDR3 length is 16 residues. CDR3 amino acids: CASSILGGERTYEQYF. DNA for the CDR3: TGTGCCAGTAGTATCCTGGGGGGGGAACGGACCTACGAGCAGTACTTC.

In regard to this clonotype: A junction end diverges from the germline sequence, so it may reflect a read error. The chain has TRBV7-2 and TRBJ2-4, with 9 bases matching TRBD2. The CDR3 spans 13 residues. The germline CDR1 and CDR2 sequences are SGHTA and FQGNSA. The chain's CDR3 is CASTLAGVNIQYF. CDR3 in DNA: TGTGCCAGCACCTTAGCGGGAGTGAACATTCAGTACTTC.

This clonotype has more than one count but fewer than ten. V and J are TRBV29-1 and TRBJ2-7; 10 bases line up with TRBD1. V was pared by 0 bases and J by 2 bases, with 19 bases of the junction left unmatched. Germline-derived CDR1 and CDR2 are SQVTM and ANQGSEA. The CDR3 is 20 residues long. The CDR3, as DNA: TGCAGCGTTGAAGACCTCCCGGGACAGGGGATGGCTAAGTCTACCTACGAGCAGTACTTC. Amino acid sequence: CSVEDLPGQGMAKSTYEQYF.

The rearrangement uses TRBV5-4 and TRBJ2-3, with 8 bases lining up with TRBD1. This CDR3 spans 21 amino acids. V gave up 1 base and J gave up 0 bases; unmatched junction bases: 19. Germline lookup yields CDR1 SGHNT and CDR2 YYREEE (reference sequence). CDR3 in DNA: TGTGCCAGCAGCTTGCTAAGGACAGGGTTTATCCAGGGTAGTAGCACAGATACGCAGTATTTT. As protein: CASSLLRTGFIQGSSTDTQYF.

This clonotype has a single count. The rearrangement uses TRBV24-1 and TRBJ2-6, with 7 bases identical to TRBD1. The junction had 11 bases not matched to a gene; V was cut back by 0 bases and J by 1 base. The CDR3 spans 20 residues. Germline CDR1 and CDR2: KGHDR and SFDVKD. The DNA of the CDR3 is TGTGCCACCAGTGATTTGCCTGGGCAGGGGGTGGGTTCTGGGGCCAACGTCCTGACTTTC. Translation: CATSDLPGQGVGSGANVLTF.

This clonotype was counted between two and nine times. The chain couples TRBV10-3 to TRBJ1-3, with TRBD1 identical over 8 bases. Germline CDR1 ENHRY, CDR2 SYGVKD. Germline trimming cut 2 bases from V and 1 base from J; bases unmatched to any gene: 10. The CDR3 is 18 amino acids. The CDR3 DNA reads TGTGCCATCAGTGAGATGGAAGGCAGGGGGCGATCTGGAAACACCATATATTTT. Amino acid sequence: CAISEMEGRGRSGNTIYF.

This chain links TRBV6-2 or TRBV6-3 with TRBJ2-1; D uncertain. The CDR3 runs to 11 residues. V lost 7 bases and J lost 4, with 5 bases in between. Germline V gene data show CDR1 as MNHEY and CDR2 as SVGEGT. The CDR3 sequence is CASNRYNEQFF. For the CDR3, the DNA is TGTGCCAGCAATCGGTACAATGAGCAGTTCTTC.

J is TRBJ2-3 and V is TRBV5-5, with TRBD2 matching over 7 bases. Germline-derived CDR1 and CDR2 are SGHKS and YYEKEE (reference sequence). This CDR3 comprises 16 residues. Losses at the gene ends were 5 bases for V and 4 bases for J; bases not matched to a gene: 13. The CDR3 spells CASRTPRGGEPDTQYF. CDR3 DNA: TGTGCCAGCAGGACGCCCCGGGGAGGGGAGCCAGATACGCAGTATTTT. Together with reference TRBV5-5 and TRBJ2-3, the CDR3 gives the full variable domain: DAGVTQSPTHLIKTRGQQVTLRCSPISGHKSVSWYQQVLGQGPQFIFQYYEKEERGRGNFPDRFSARQFPNYSSELNVNALLLGDSALYLCASRTPRGGEPDTQYFGPGTRLTVL.

This clonotype occurred a few times. V usage is TRBV7-8 and J usage is TRBJ2-5, with D perhaps TRBD1 (5 bases). This CDR3 region has 13 residues. V dropped 1 base and J dropped 3 bases, with 6 bases sitting between them. Per the germline V gene, CDR1 is SGHVS and CDR2 is FQNEAQ. CDR3 in amino acids: CASSLEGEETQYF. The CDR3, as DNA: TGTGCCAGCAGCTTAGAAGGGGAAGAGACCCAGTACTTC.

A few counts support this clonotype. J is TRBJ2-3 and V is TRBV18; 7 bases match TRBD1. The length of the CDR3 is 15 residues. Germline lookup yields CDR1 KGHSH and CDR2 LQKENI. Losses at the gene ends were 1 base for V and 1 base for J; bases not matched to a gene: 2. The CDR3 DNA is TGTGCCAGCTCACCACTGAGGGGGCGCACAGATACGCAGTATTTT. Its protein is CASSPLRGRTDTQYF.

The chain uses TRBV20-1 and TRBJ2-7, with 8 bases aligning to TRBD1. This CDR3 region has 14 residues. Germline V gene lookup returns CDR1 DFQATT and CDR2 SNEGSKA (reference sequence). CDR3 in DNA: TGCAGCGCCGAGGGGGACAGGAGCTCCTACGAGCAGTACTTC. This encodes CSAEGDRSSYEQYF.

This chain links TRBV12-3 or TRBV12-4 with TRBJ1-2; D gene unclear. Trimming removed 4 bases from V and 5 bases from J, with 11 bases in between. The length of the CDR3 is 13 residues. The CDR3 bases are TGTGCCAGCAGTTCGAGCAGCCTTTATGGCTACACCTTC. This sequence encodes CASSSSSLYGYTF.

V gene TRBV28 combines with J gene TRBJ1-1; tentatively, D is TRBD1 (5 bases). Between the trimmed V and J ends, which lost 1 base and 4 bases, there was a span of 10 bases. This CDR3 spans 14 amino acids. CDR1 is MDHEN and CDR2 is SYDVKM in the germline V gene. The CDR3 loop is CASSLYWGGTEAFF. CDR3 nucleotide sequence: TGTGCCAGCAGTTTATATTGGGGCGGCACTGAAGCTTTCTTT.

J is TRBJ2-1 and V is TRBV4-1; 11 bases line up with TRBD2. The length of the CDR3 is 20 residues. The V segment lost 0 bases and the J segment 0 bases; nucleotides outside the gene matches: 10. Germline assignment: CDR1 MGHRA and CDR2 YSYEKL. The CDR3 DNA is TGCGCCAGCAGCCAAGATCCCACTAGCGGGAGTCCCTACTCCTACAATGAGCAGTTCTTC. This sequence encodes CASSQDPTSGSPYSYNEQFF.

The chain joins TRBV6-6 to TRBJ1-1; no firm D call. Germline V gives CDR1 MNHNY, CDR2 SVGAGI (reference sequence). The V gene lost 6 bases and the J gene lost 11 bases, with 13 bases spanning the gap. This CDR3 has 11 residues. This chain's CDR3 is CASSARETAFF. In nucleotides, the CDR3 is TGTGCCAGCAGCGCGAGAGAAACGGCTTTCTTT.

This clonotype was seen at least ten times. The V and J genes are TRBV6-2 or TRBV6-3 and TRBJ1-5; D is unclear. This CDR3 has 12 amino acids. V lost 4 bases and J lost 6, with 7 bases in between. CDR1 MNHEY and CDR2 SVGEGT come from the germline V gene. Here the CDR3 reads CASSLGAQPQHF. The CDR3 DNA sequence: TGTGCCAGCAGTTTAGGCGCTCAGCCCCAGCATTTT.

This clonotype appeared a single time. The V call is TRBV28, the J call TRBJ1-3; D is unclear. Looked up from germline, CDR1 is MDHEN and CDR2 is SYDVKM. CDR3 length equals 12 residues. With 4 bases removed from V and 8 bases from J, the gap between germline ends came to 9 bases. The CDR3 bases are TGTGCCAGCAGTTCTCCGTGGGACACCATATATTTT. This gives the protein CASSSPWDTIYF.

At least ten counts were recorded for this clonotype. V usage is TRBV7-2 and J usage is TRBJ2-5; TRBD2 agrees at 9 bases. Trimming removed 3 bases from V and 1 base from J; junction bases left unmatched: 3. Germline assignment: CDR1 SGHTA and CDR2 FQGNSA. The CDR3 runs 15 residues. CDR3 in amino acids: CASSFQAGGQETQYF. In nucleotides, the CDR3 is TGTGCCAGCAGCTTCCAAGCGGGGGGCCAAGAGACCCAGTACTTC.

The chain couples TRBV7-9 to TRBJ1-1, with TRBD1 matching 9 bases. The CDR3 runs to 16 residues. Germline V gene data show CDR1 as SEHNR and CDR2 as FQNEAQ (reference sequence). Trimming cost V 0 bases and J 4 bases; bases outside gene matches: 6. The CDR3 sequence is CASSLAWDRDVTEAFF. The CDR3 DNA is TGTGCCAGCAGCTTAGCGTGGGACAGGGATGTCACTGAAGCTTTCTTT.

This clonotype was seen only a few times. The chain uses TRBV28 and TRBJ2-3; TRBD2 might be the D (6 bases). Trimming took 5 bases from V and 2 from J, leaving 8 bases between them. The CDR3 is 13 amino acids. The germline V gene has CDR1 MDHEN and CDR2 SYDVKM. The CDR3 DNA sequence: TGTGCCAGCAGTGTGGGACTCACAGATACGCAGTATTTT. Translating gives CASSVGLTDTQYF.

The gene calls are TRBV5-4 and TRBJ1-4; perhaps TRBD1 as D (6 bases). V lost 1 base and J 12 bases, leaving 16 bases between the germline ends. The CDR3 is 14 amino acids. Germline V gene sequence: CDR1 SGHNT, CDR2 YYREEE (reference sequence). The CDR3 region has the DNA TGTGCCAGCAGCTTGCGACCGGGGGCGGGGGAACTGTTTTTT. Its protein product is CASSLRPGAGELFF.

V and J are TRBV7-2 and TRBJ2-3; TRBD2 might be the D (6 bases). The CDR3 is made up of 15 amino acids. V lost 0 bases and J lost 10, with 17 bases in between. Germline lookup yields CDR1 SGHTA and CDR2 FQGNSA. The CDR3 DNA is TGTGCCAGCAGCTTAGCTTTTGGCGCCGGGAGCGCGCAGTATTTT. It specifies CASSLAFGAGSAQYF.

The chain carries TRBV4-1 and TRBJ2-7, with TRBD2 matching over 7 bases. Trimming took 0 bases from V and 2 from J; bases not matched to a gene: 7. Germline CDR1 MGHRA, CDR2 YSYEKL. The CDR3 is made up of 16 amino acids. CDR3 DNA: TGCGCCAGCAGCCAAGAACGATCGGCGGGAGCCTACGAGCAGTACTTC. Translating it yields CASSQERSAGAYEQYF.

The chain recombines TRBV15 with TRBJ1-1; D may be TRBD1 (6 bases). Germline-derived CDR1 and CDR2 are LNHNV and YYDKDF (reference sequence). V was shortened by 0 bases and J by 3 bases, with 17 bases between the two germline ends. The CDR3 sequence is 17 residues long. CDR3 bases: TGTGCCACCAGCAGAGATTATGGCCGGGGGCTGGACACTGAAGCTTTCTTT. It encodes CATSRDYGRGLDTEAFF.

The chain couples TRBV7-8 to TRBJ1-5; D ambiguous. Germline CDR1 and CDR2: SGHVS and FQNEAQ. This CDR3 region has 15 residues. Between the trimmed V and J ends, which lost 6 bases and 5 bases, there was a span of 17 bases. In DNA, the CDR3 is TGTGCCAGCAGGGAGAGATTGGGGTTCGATCAGCCCCAGCATTTT. This encodes CASRERLGFDQPQHF.

The V gene is TRBV4-1, the J gene TRBJ2-7; the match to TRBD2 covers 8 bases. The ends lost 4 bases at V and 2 bases at J; junction bases unmatched: 4. Germline CDR1 and CDR2: MGHRA and YSYEKL. The length of the CDR3 is 14 residues. CDR3 sequence reads: CASSPTSAPYEQYF. For the CDR3, the DNA is TGCGCCAGCAGCCCGACTAGCGCTCCCTACGAGCAGTACTTC.

This chain's CDR3 is CASSQDGRRSYEQYF. The CDR3 DNA is TGCGCCAGCAGCCAAGATGGACGGCGGTCCTACGAGCAGTACTTC. The chain recombines TRBV4-1 with TRBJ2-7; D gene ambiguous. With 0 bases removed from V and 1 base from J, the gap between germline ends came to 10 bases. This CDR3 spans 15 amino acids. The germline V gene encodes CDR1 MGHRA and CDR2 YSYEKL.

This clonotype was recorded a few times. The chain uses TRBV7-2 and TRBJ2-3, with 15 bases lining up with TRBD2. From germline, CDR1 is SGHTA and CDR2 FQGNSA. The length of the CDR3 is 18 residues. V was clipped by 5 bases and J by 1 base; unmatched bases: 7. As DNA, the CDR3 is TGTGCCAGCAGCCGGAGGGGACTAGCGGGGGGAGGCACAGATACGCAGTATTTT. Encoded protein: CASSRRGLAGGGTDTQYF.

The chain uses TRBV4-3 and TRBJ1-5; D gene ambiguous. Germline V gene sequence: CDR1 LGHNA, CDR2 YSLEER. Trimming took off 0 bases at V and 7 bases at J, with 13 bases between the two ends. The CDR3 is 15 amino acids. The CDR3 loop reads CASSQEFAGRQPQHF. Written as DNA, the CDR3 is TGCGCCAGCAGCCAAGAGTTCGCGGGGAGACAGCCCCAGCATTTT.